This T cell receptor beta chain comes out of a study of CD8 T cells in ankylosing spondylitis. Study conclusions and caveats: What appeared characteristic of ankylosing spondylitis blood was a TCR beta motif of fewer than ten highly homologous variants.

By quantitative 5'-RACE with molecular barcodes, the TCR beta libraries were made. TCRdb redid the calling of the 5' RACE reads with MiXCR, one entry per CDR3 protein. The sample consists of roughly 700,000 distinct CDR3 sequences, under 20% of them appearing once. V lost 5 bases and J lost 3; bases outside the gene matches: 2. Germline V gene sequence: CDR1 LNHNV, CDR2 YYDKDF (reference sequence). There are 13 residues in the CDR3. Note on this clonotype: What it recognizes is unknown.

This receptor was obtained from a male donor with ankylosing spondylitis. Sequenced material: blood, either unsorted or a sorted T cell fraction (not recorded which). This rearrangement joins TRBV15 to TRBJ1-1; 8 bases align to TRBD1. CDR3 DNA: TGTGCCACCAGCGGGACAGGTTACACTGAAGCTTTCTTT. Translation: CATSGTGYTEAFF.